Below are 18 T cell receptor beta chains sequenced from a single sample in a study of response to subunit inactivated influenza vaccine. MiXCR, applied by TCRdb to the RT-PCR reads, yields one record per CDR3 protein. The sample consists of roughly 170,000 distinct CDR3 sequences, 7.5% to 10% of them appearing once. Sequences were derived from non-naive T cells sorted from PBMCs, sampled on the day of vaccination. These receptors came from a man over 45 who received an inactivated influenza vaccine.

This chain joins TRBV5-1 and TRBJ2-1, with TRBD2 identical over 9 bases. V lost 0 bases, J lost 7 bases, and 5 bases stayed unmatched. This CDR3 has 15 residues. CDR1 is SGHRS, CDR2 YFSETQ, per germline. The CDR3 reads CASSLGASGTNEQFF. In nucleotides, the CDR3 is TGCGCCAGCAGCTTGGGGGCTAGCGGGACGAATGAGCAGTTCTTC.

Many counts were recorded for this clonotype. The chain is built from TRBV11-2 and TRBJ1-1, with D possibly matching TRBD1 (6 bases). This CDR3 region has 17 residues. The germline V gene has CDR1 SGHAT and CDR2 FQNNGV. V was pared by 5 bases and J by 5 bases, with 24 bases between. CDR3: CASSLTNNPGVGTEAFF. The CDR3 coding sequence is TGTGCCAGCAGCCTCACCAACAACCCAGGGGTCGGGACTGAAGCTTTCTTT.

The gene calls are TRBV27 and TRBJ1-2; D might be TRBD1 (5 bases). Germline CDR1 is MNHEY and CDR2 is SMNVEV (reference sequence). The CDR3 totals 14 residues. Trimming shortened V by 5 bases and J by 7 bases, and 17 bases separated the two germline ends. DNA of the CDR3: TGTGCCAGCAGTGCGGGACGTACCTCTCGTGGCTACACCTTC. Translation gives CASSAGRTSRGYTF.

This clonotype was recorded a few times. The chain has TRBV20-1 and TRBJ2-7; D might be TRBD1 (6 bases). V was shortened by 1 base and J by 2 bases, with 18 bases between the two germline ends. The germline V gene has CDR1 DFQATT and CDR2 SNEGSKA (reference sequence). The CDR3 is 16 amino acids. CDR3 coding DNA: TGCAGTGCTAGAGGAACGGGCAGGGGAATCACCTACGAGCAGTACTTC. Its protein product is CSARGTGRGITYEQYF.

This clonotype was observed a handful of times. The genes are TRBV3-1 and TRBJ2-2; no reliable D call. Trimming removed 0 bases from V and 0 bases from J, with 8 bases in between. Germline V gene sequence: CDR1 LGHDT, CDR2 YNNKEL (reference sequence). The CDR3 is made up of 16 amino acids. The CDR3 DNA is TGTGCCAGCAGCCAAGATCAAGATACGAACACCGGGGAGCTGTTTTTT. This codes for CASSQDQDTNTGELFF.

This clonotype has only a few counts. The rearrangement joins TRBV20-1 to TRBJ2-5, with 9 bases fitting TRBD2. CDR3 length equals 14 residues. Germline V gene sequence: CDR1 DFQATT, CDR2 SNEGSKA (reference sequence). The ends lost 4 bases at V and 5 bases at J; junction bases unmatched: 8. The CDR3 sequence: CSAMRGGSGETQYF. CDR3 coding DNA: TGCAGTGCTATGCGGGGGGGATCAGGGGAGACCCAGTACTTC.

This chain links TRBV7-3 with TRBJ2-2, with D tentatively TRBD2 (6 bases). CDR3 length: 17 amino acids. Germline V CDR1 and CDR2: SGHTA, FQGTGA. Trimming stripped 4 bases from V and 0 bases from J, with 15 bases between. In DNA form, the CDR3 reads TGTGCCAGCAGCTCTCTACCGGGACTTACGAACACCGGGGAGCTGTTTTTT. Protein sequence: CASSSLPGLTNTGELFF. The whole variable domain, remainder taken from reference TRBV7-3 and TRBJ2-2, is GAGVSQTPSNKVTEKGKYVELRCDPISGHTALYWYRQSLGQGPEFLIYFQGTGAADDSGLPNDRFFAVRPEGSVSTLKIQRTERGDSAVYLCASSSLPGLTNTGELFFGEGSRLTVL.

This chain uses TRBV3-1 with TRBJ2-2; D might be TRBD1 (5 bases). Looked up from germline, CDR1 is LGHDT and CDR2 is YNNKEL (reference sequence). The CDR3 has 15 amino acids. The ends were cut back, 5 bases at V and 6 bases at J, with 16 bases in the middle. This CDR3 reads CASSGRLAGSGELFF. DNA for the CDR3: TGTGCCAGCAGCGGCCGACTTGCAGGGTCCGGGGAGCTGTTTTTT.

This chain uses TRBV6-6 with TRBJ2-5; D is perhaps TRBD1 (5 bases). Germline values: CDR1 MNHNY, CDR2 SVGAGI (reference sequence). Trimming stripped 6 bases from V and 5 bases from J, with 10 bases between. This CDR3 is 12 amino acids long. DNA of the CDR3: TGTGCCAGCAGCTTCAGGGTGGAGACCCAGTACTTC. Amino acid sequence: CASSFRVETQYF.

The chain recombines TRBV5-1 with TRBJ1-1; 9 nucleotides match TRBD1. V lost 4 bases and J lost 4; bases outside the gene matches: 5. The germline CDR1 and CDR2 sequences are SGHRS and YFSETQ. The CDR3 is made up of 14 amino acids. The CDR3 sequence: CASSGQGIVTEAFF. In DNA form, the CDR3 reads TGCGCCAGCAGCGGACAGGGGATCGTCACTGAAGCTTTCTTT.

This clonotype has more than one count but fewer than ten. This chain's CDR3 is CASSVVAYNEQFF. As DNA, the CDR3 is TGTGCCAGCAGCGTAGTCGCGTACAATGAGCAGTTCTTC. V usage is TRBV9 and J usage is TRBJ2-1; D ambiguous. V was pared by 0 bases and J by 4 bases, with 5 bases between. The CDR3 is 13 residues long. Germline V gives CDR1 SGDLS, CDR2 YYNGEE.

The chain joins TRBV20-1 to TRBJ2-3; no firm D call. The V end was cut by 6 bases, the J end by 4 bases, with 14 bases between. Germline V gene sequence: CDR1 DFQATT, CDR2 SNEGSKA (reference sequence). CDR3 length: 13 amino acids. The CDR3 reads CSARRMNADTQYF. As DNA, the CDR3 is TGCAGTGCCCGACGGATGAACGCAGATACGCAGTATTTT.

This clonotype was recorded many times. V is TRBV21-1 and J is TRBJ2-3; TRBD1 reflects the table's D call only, with no check against the DNA. TRBV21-1 represents a pseudogene. The CDR3 runs to 15 residues. The CDR3 is CASSPPGLSTDTQYF. The DNA for the CDR3 is TGTGCCAGCAGCCCCCCAGGTCTCAGCACAGATACGCAGTATTTT.

This clonotype was detected ten times or more. The CDR3 DNA reads TGTGCCACCAGCGCGCGCGGGGGCCAAGAGACCCAGTACTTC. Translating gives CATSARGGQETQYF. This chain uses TRBV15 with TRBJ2-5, with 7 bases aligning to TRBD2. The ends lost 5 bases at V and 1 base at J; junction bases unmatched: 4. CDR3 size: 14 residues. Germline V gene lookup returns CDR1 LNHNV and CDR2 YYDKDF (reference sequence).

The chain carries TRBV2 and TRBJ2-1; the match to TRBD2 covers 8 bases. There are 15 residues in the CDR3. V was clipped by 7 bases and J by 4 bases; unmatched bases: 9. From germline, CDR1 is SNHLY and CDR2 FYNNEI. The CDR3 DNA sequence: TGTGCCAGCATCAATTCGAGACTAGCGTACAATGAGCAGTTCTTC. Translating it yields CASINSRLAYNEQFF.

This clonotype was seen more than once but under ten times. The rearrangement links TRBV5-1 to TRBJ1-1; 12 nucleotides match TRBD1. Germline V gene sequence: CDR1 SGHRS, CDR2 YFSETQ. V was clipped by 2 bases and J by 3 bases; unmatched bases: 8. The CDR3 runs 17 residues. In nucleotides, the CDR3 is TGCGCCAGCAGCTTACCCGGGACAGGGGGCGCGGACACTGAAGCTTTCTTT. This codes for CASSLPGTGGADTEAFF.

Many counts were recorded for this clonotype. The rearrangement links TRBV5-1 to TRBJ2-7; possible D gene TRBD1, 6 bases. This CDR3 is built from 13 residues. V was trimmed by 4 bases and J by 6 bases, leaving 14 bases between them. CDR1 is SGHRS and CDR2 is YFSETQ in the germline V gene. Written as DNA, the CDR3 is TGCGCCAGCAGCAGAAGGCAGGGGCTCGAGCAGTACTTC. It codes for CASSRRQGLEQYF.

This clonotype occurred many times. V gene TRBV18 combines with J gene TRBJ2-5; D not resolved. The germline CDR1 and CDR2 sequences are KGHSH and LQKENI. CDR3 length: 18 amino acids. V lost 2 bases and J lost 2, with 21 bases in between. This CDR3 is CASSPKPWQRPSQETQYF. In DNA form, the CDR3 reads TGTGCCAGCTCACCAAAACCTTGGCAACGACCGTCTCAAGAGACCCAGTACTTC. Looking up the rest from reference TRBV18 and TRBJ2-5 gives the full variable domain: NAGVMQNPRHLVRRRGQEARLRCSPMKGHSHVYWYRQLPEEGLKFMVYLQKENIIDESGMPKERFSAEFPKEGPSILRIQQVVRGDSAAYFCASSPKPWQRPSQETQYFGPGTRLLVL.